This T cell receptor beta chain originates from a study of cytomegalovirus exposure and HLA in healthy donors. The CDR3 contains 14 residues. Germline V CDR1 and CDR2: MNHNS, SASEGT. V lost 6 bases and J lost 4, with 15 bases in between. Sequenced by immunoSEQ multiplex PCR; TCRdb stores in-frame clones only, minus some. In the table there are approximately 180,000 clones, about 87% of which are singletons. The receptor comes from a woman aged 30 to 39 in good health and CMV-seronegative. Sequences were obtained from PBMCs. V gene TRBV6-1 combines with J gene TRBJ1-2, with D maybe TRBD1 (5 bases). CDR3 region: CASRGGGYFYGYTF. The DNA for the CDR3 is TGTGCCAGCAGGGGGGGAGGCTATTTCTATGGCTACACCTTC.